What follows is one T cell receptor (beta chain) and its context. Its antigen is unknown. TRB cDNA libraries were made by UMI-labeled 5' RACE. No DNA is given; TCRdb re-called the 5' RACE reads and lists each CDR3 protein once. In all, the sample yields more than 70,000 distinct CDR3 sequences. These data belong to a study of CXCR3-negative and CXCR3-positive naive CD8 T cells. Study-wide findings and caveats: TRB CDR3s of CXCR3-positive naive cells were more hydrophobic than those of CXCR3-negative naive cells.

Germline V gene data show CDR1 as ENHRY and CDR2 as SYGVKD. The CDR3 is 19 residues long. The TCR comes from a human donor in good health. Some clones in this sample may be carry-over from other donors' samples. V gene TRBV10-3 combines with J gene TRBJ2-6; TCRdb outputs TRBD1, but without DNA this stays unchecked. The sequencing sample was made of naive CXCR3+ CD8+ T cells from blood. Stated subset: CD45RO-CCR7+CD27+CD95- naive CD8+ T cells expressing CXCR3 (TNR3+). CDR3 region: CAISDHPGQTISGANVLTF.